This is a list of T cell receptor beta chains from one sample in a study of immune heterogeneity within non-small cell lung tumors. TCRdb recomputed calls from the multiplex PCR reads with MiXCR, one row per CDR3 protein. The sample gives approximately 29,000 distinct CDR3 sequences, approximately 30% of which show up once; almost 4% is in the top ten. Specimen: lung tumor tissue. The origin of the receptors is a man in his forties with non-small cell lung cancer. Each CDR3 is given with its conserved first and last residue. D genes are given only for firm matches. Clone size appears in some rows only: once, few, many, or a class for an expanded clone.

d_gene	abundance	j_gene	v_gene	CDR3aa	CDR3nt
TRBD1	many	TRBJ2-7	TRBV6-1	CASSPTGGSYEQYF	TGTGCCAGCAGTCCAACAGGGGGCTCCTACGAGCAGTACTTC
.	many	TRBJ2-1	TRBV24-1	CATSDSGYNIHEQFF	TGTGCCACCAGTGACTCCGGGTACAATATTCATGAGCAGTTCTTC
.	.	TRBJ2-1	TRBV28	CASSPRQSYNEQFF	TGTGCCAGCAGCCCCAGACAGAGCTACAATGAGCAGTTCTTC
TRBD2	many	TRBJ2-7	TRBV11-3	CASSLEGLVGWQYF	TGTGCCAGCAGCTTAGAAGGACTAGTCGGTTGGCAGTACTTC
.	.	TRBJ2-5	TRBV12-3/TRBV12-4	CASRSPETTRPETQYF	TGTGCCAGCAGGAGTCCCGAAACGACACGACCAGAGACCCAGTACTTC
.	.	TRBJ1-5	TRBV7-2	CASSQTWGNNQPQHF	TGTGCCAGCAGCCAGACATGGGGCAACAATCAGCCCCAGCATTTT
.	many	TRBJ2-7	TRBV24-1	CATSDPGAKNPYEQYF	TGTGCCACCAGTGACCCTGGGGCCAAGAACCCCTACGAGCAGTACTTC
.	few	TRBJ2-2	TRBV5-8	CASSFPRNTGELFF	TGTGCCAGCAGCTTCCCCAGGAACACCGGGGAGCTGTTTTTT
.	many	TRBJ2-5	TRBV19	CASSIEVLGSWETQYF	TGTGCCAGTAGTATAGAGGTGTTAGGGTCATGGGAGACCCAGTACTTC
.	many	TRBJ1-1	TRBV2	CASTEGQTMNTEAFF	TGTGCCAGTACTGAGGGACAAACTATGAACACTGAAGCTTTCTTT
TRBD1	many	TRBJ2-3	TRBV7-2	CASSRDRSTDTQYF	TGTGCCAGCAGTCGGGACAGAAGCACAGATACGCAGTATTTT
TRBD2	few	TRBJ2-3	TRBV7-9	CASSRLAGGPSRDTQYF	TGTGCCAGCAGCCGACTAGCGGGAGGGCCCTCGAGAGATACGCAGTATTTT
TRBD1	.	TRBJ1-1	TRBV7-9	CASSSGQGLEAFF	TGTGCCAGCAGCTCCGGACAGGGTCTGGAAGCTTTCTTT
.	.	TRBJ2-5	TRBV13	CASSALQETQYF	TGTGCCAGCAGCGCCTTACAAGAGACCCAGTACTTC
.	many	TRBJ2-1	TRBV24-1	CATSDHLAEYSYNEQFF	TGTGCCACCAGTGATCACTTAGCGGAGTACTCCTACAATGAGCAGTTCTTC
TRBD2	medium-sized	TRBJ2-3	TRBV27	CASSGGRNTDTQYF	TGTGCCAGCTCTGGCGGGAGGAACACAGATACGCAGTATTTT
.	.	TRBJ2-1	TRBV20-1	CSASPGRLSSYNEQFF	TGCAGTGCTAGCCCCGGACGGTTGAGCTCCTACAATGAGCAGTTCTTC
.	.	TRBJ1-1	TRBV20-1	CSARDLGGAANTEAFF	TGCAGTGCTAGAGATCTCGGTGGAGCCGCGAACACTGAAGCTTTCTTT